Sequencing of this TCR beta chain was carried out in a study of T cell clonotyping in hematopoietic cell transplantation. Assay used: immunoSEQ multiplex PCR; TCRdb lists only in-frame clones, some missing. The data show under 15,000 clones, approximately 92% seen once. CDR3 size: 16 residues. Germline CDR1 is MDHEN and CDR2 is SYDVKM. V shed 4 bases and J 2 bases; nucleotides not matched to a gene: 4. The TCR sequence derives from a man aged 25 to 45 in good health. Some clones in this sample may be carry-over from other donors' samples. The specimen sequenced was peripheral blood mononuclear cells. The chain links TRBV28 to TRBJ2-1, with TRBD1 matching 11 bases. CDR3 sequence reads: CASSSPGQGAYNEQFF. In DNA, the CDR3 is TGTGCCAGCAGTTCCCCGGGACAGGGGGCCTACAATGAGCAGTTCTTC.